This TCR beta chain emerged from a study of Graves' ophthalmopathy and Graves' hyperthyroidism. Whole-study results and caveats: Blood repertoires reportedly contained most expanded thyroid clonotypes above 0.001 frequency.

Deletions cut 9 bases from V and 0 bases from J, with 18 bases between. CDR3 length: 16 residues. The germline V gene encodes CDR1 SGHTA and CDR2 FQGNSA. This clonotype was detected only a few times. Its antigen is not known. It was from over 8.5 ml of fresh peripheral blood that the PBMCs came. Amplification of the TCR beta CDR3 regions used RNA transcripts (as template). HTBI primers were employed in first-round RT-PCR, then a second-round multiplex PCR followed. MiXCR was run by TCRdb on the multiplex PCR reads, yielding one entry per CDR3 protein. The sample holds around 670,000 distinct CDR3 sequences; roughly two fifths are singletons and the top ten take 44%.

This sequence originates from an adult man with Graves' ophthalmopathy. The J gene is TRBJ1-5, the V gene TRBV7-2; a possible D gene is TRBD1 (5 bases). The sample comprised peripheral blood. The CDR3 reads CASSPSGQPSNQPQHF. As DNA, the CDR3 is TGTGCCAGTAGTCCCTCCGGACAACCTAGCAATCAGCCCCAGCATTTT.